This T cell receptor (beta chain) comes out of a study of OX40 agonist ivuxolimab in advanced cancers. In the study overall: Checkpoint inhibitors had been given previously to approximately 40% of patients.

This CDR3 spans 14 amino acids. CDR1 and CDR2 from the germline V gene are SGHNT and YENEEA. Trimming took 3 bases from V and 2 from J; bases not matched to a gene: 3. Method: immunoSEQ multiplex PCR; TCRdb's copy keeps in-frame clones and lacks some. The table has some 800 clones, 60% to 80% seen once. General study results and limits: Both CD4+ and CD8+ T cell populations in blood had undergone clonal expansion by week 6 at 0.1 to 3.0 mg/kg.

Points on this clone: The antigen remains unidentified.

This sample was taken in a trial of the OX40 agonist ivuxolimab. The receptor was isolated from an adult with an advanced solid tumor such as melanoma, head and neck, liver or kidney cancer. The chain is built from TRBV11-3 and TRBJ2-5; TRBD1 agrees at 7 bases. The CDR3 region is CASSFGQVQETQYF. Here the CDR3 DNA reads TGTGCCAGCAGCTTCGGACAGGTTCAAGAGACCCAGTACTTC.